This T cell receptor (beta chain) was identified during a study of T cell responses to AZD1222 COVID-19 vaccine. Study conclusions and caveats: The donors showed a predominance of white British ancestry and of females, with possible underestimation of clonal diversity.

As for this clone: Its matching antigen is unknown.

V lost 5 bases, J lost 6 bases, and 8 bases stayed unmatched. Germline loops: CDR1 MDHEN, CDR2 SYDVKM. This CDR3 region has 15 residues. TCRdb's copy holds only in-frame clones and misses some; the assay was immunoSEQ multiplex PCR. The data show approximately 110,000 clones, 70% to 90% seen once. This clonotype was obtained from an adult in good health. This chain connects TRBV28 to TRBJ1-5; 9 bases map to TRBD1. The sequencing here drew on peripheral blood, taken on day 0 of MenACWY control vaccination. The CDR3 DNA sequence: TGTGCCAGCAGTCCCCCGGGACAGGGATTTCAGCCCCAGCATTTT. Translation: CASSPPGQGFQPQHF.